Listed here is a single TCR beta chain. This specimen comes from a study of T cells after somatic rescue of genetic block. TCRdb's table, derived via immunoSEQ multiplex PCR, lists solely in-frame clones and lacks some. The sample holds 100,000 to 120,000 clones; 85% to 95% are singletons and the top ten take over 1.1%. The source of this sequence is a woman under 30. Source material: peripheral blood mononuclear cells (PBMCs).

Here the CDR3 reads CASSDGTSGGPLRDTQYF. The CDR3, as DNA: TGTGCCAGCAGCGATGGGACTAGCGGGGGCCCCTTGCGGGATACGCAGTATTTT. The chain combines TRBV9 with TRBJ2-3, with 14 nucleotides matching TRBD2. The V segment lost 3 bases and the J segment 6 bases; nucleotides outside the gene matches: 12. The CDR3 is made up of 18 amino acids. The V gene's germline CDR1 is SGDLS and CDR2 YYNGEE.